This T cell receptor beta chain was sequenced in a study of blood T cell repertoires in COVID-19. Turning to the study itself: Sites across the United States, Italy and Spain contributed samples from acute and convalescent COVID-19. T cells, B-cell-depleted T cells, or PBMCs supplied cDNA or gDNA.

A Seattle source enrolled patients during active infection and followed them longitudinally. Per the germline V gene, CDR1 is SQVTM and CDR2 is ANQGSEA. The CDR3 sequence is 13 residues long. The V segment lost 5 bases and the J segment 4 bases; nucleotides outside the gene matches: 6. Methods used by the authors: Nucleated cell counts were estimated from reference gene primer amplification. The assay was immunoSEQ multiplex PCR, and TCRdb's table has in-frame clones only and misses some. V, J and clone size are those of that table, while D and trimming were read from the DNA. The sample lists about 500,000 clones, 85% to 90% occurring once.

This sequence joins TRBV29-1 and TRBJ1-2, with 8 bases identical to TRBD1. The sequence was obtained from a woman aged 45-59 years with COVID-19, enrolled during active disease. The sequenced material came from peripheral blood. In DNA, the CDR3 is TGCAGCGTTAACGACAGGGGAGCCTATGGCTACACCTTC. Translated: CSVNDRGAYGYTF.